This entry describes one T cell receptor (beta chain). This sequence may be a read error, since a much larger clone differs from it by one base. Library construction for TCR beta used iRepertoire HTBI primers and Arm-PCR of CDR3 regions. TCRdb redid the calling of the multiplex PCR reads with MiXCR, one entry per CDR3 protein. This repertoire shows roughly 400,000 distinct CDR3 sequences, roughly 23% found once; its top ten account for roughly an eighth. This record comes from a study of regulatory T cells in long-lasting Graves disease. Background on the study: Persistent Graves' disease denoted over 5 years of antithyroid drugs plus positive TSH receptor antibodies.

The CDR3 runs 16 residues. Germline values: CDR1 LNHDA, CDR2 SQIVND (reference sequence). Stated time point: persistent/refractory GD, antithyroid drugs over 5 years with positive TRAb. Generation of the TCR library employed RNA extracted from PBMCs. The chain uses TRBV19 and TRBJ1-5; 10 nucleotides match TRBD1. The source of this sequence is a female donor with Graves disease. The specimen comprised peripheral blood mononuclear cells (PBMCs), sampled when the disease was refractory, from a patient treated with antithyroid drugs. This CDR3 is CASSMSGTGDNRPQHF. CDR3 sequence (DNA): TGTGCCAGTAGTATGAGTGGGACAGGGGACAATCGGCCCCAGCATTTT.